This T cell receptor beta chain was sequenced for a study of T-cell reconstitution after alpha-beta-depleted transplantation in children (dated by TCRdb to about 2016). Study-level background: Using TCR repertoire profiling, the study quantitatively followed how T-cell immune reconstitution unfolded in children after TCRalphabeta/CD19-depleted allogeneic hematopoietic cell transplantation. Points the paper makes about the study in general: The apparently early recovery of alphabetaT-cell counts about two months after transplant reportedly depended on only several hundred rapidly expanded clones that came from non-depleted graft cells. Over subsequent months, a decline in hyperexpanded clone frequencies was noted, and after one year, T-cell counts and TCRbeta diversity were mostly ascribed to newly produced T cells. The high TCRbeta diversity at day 60 in some patients was ascribed to recipient T cells and intrathymic progenitors that had survived conditioning.

The CDR3 sequence holds 15 residues, the cysteine and phenylalanine included. CDR3 DNA only is kept here, 45 bases in frame from base 1. In the germline V gene (reference sequence), CDR1 corresponds to GTSNPN and CDR2 to SVGIG. V is cut by 5 bases and J by 1 base, and the space between the germline ends is 18 bases. The treatment or condition label for this specimen denotes: allogeneic hematopoietic cell transplantation with graft depleted of TCRalphabeta T cells and CD19 B cells. TCRalphabeta/CD19-depleted allogeneic hematopoietic cell grafts were given to the transplant recipients, all of whom were children. This clonotype was detected once. The target of this receptor is not known. No qualities accompany the bases; no much larger clone lies one base away. Libraries were prepared through PCR. Reads for this sample came from an Illumina HiSeq 2500. Molecular barcoding was employed in the preparation of TCR libraries, with unique molecular identifiers being used to normalize TCRbeta repertoire quantification. The public reads were quality trimmed at Q25 with fastp and then assembled into clones with MiXCR by TCRdb, keeping productive beta chains. CDR3 protein duplicates are merged, each entry listing the most common genes and DNA. Here the sample has about 580,000 distinct CDR3 sequences; roughly a quarter occur a single time. Of the sample, 36% falls within the top ten clones.

The chain is assembled from TRBV30 and TRBJ2-7; the D gene is possibly TRBD2, with 6 bases matching. This material consisted of PBMCs, taken before TCRalphabeta/CD19-depleted stem cell transplant. This clonotype was sampled from a boy less than two years old with Wiskott-Aldrich syndrome, due to receive a stem cell transplant. At the DNA level, the sequence is TGTGCCTGGTCGGAGGGACTTCTTCGATCCTACGAGCAGTACTTC. This yields the protein CAWSEGLLRSYEQYF.